The next 25 T cell receptor beta chains were all read from a single sample in a study of shared clonotypes between healthy human individuals. Using immunoSEQ multiplex PCR, the repertoire was profiled, and TCRdb retains in-frame clones only, with some absent. The table includes about 2 million clones, roughly 94% detected once. The specimen was naive CD4+ T cells sorted from blood. Indicated subset: CD45RA+ positively selected. All receptors derive from a man aged 18-30 years in good health.

J is TRBJ2-7 and V is TRBV10-3; tentative D call: TRBD2 (5 bases). With 1 base removed from V and 0 bases from J, the gap between germline ends came to 13 bases. The CDR3 totals 16 residues. Germline values: CDR1 ENHRY, CDR2 SYGVKD. The CDR3 here is CAISEFGSEVSYEQYF. The CDR3, as DNA: TGTGCCATCAGTGAGTTTGGGAGCGAAGTCTCCTACGAGCAGTACTTC.

The chain recombines TRBV2 with TRBJ2-7; D gene unclear. V lost 2 bases and J lost 4, with 9 bases in between. CDR1 is SNHLY, CDR2 FYNNEI, per germline. The CDR3 totals 13 residues. DNA of the CDR3: TGTGCCAGCAGTGAAAACAAGAATTACGAGCAGTACTTC. It translates to CASSENKNYEQYF.

This clone was seen only once. The chain combines TRBV25-1 with TRBJ2-2; no definite D call. Germline assignment: CDR1 MGHDK and CDR2 SYGVNS. The germline V and J ends were trimmed by 5 bases and 2 bases, with 15 bases remaining between them. This CDR3 contains 16 residues. The CDR3 DNA is TGTGCCAGCAGTCCCGTAACGGATAGAAACACCGGGGAGCTGTTTTTT. Translation: CASSPVTDRNTGELFF. Full variable domain (rest looked up from reference TRBV25-1 and TRBJ2-2): EADIYQTPRYLVIGTGKKITLECSQTMGHDKMYWYQQDPGMELHLIHYSYGVNSTEKGDLSSESTVSRIRTEHFPLTLESARPSHTSQYLCASSPVTDRNTGELFFGEGSRLTVL.

The gene calls are TRBV6-5 and TRBJ2-3; 7 positions match TRBD1. Losses at the gene ends were 2 bases for V and 1 base for J; bases not matched to a gene: 6. The germline gives CDR1 MNHEY, CDR2 SVGAGI. The CDR3 sequence is 16 residues long. Written as DNA, the CDR3 is TGTGCCAGCAGTTACCGCGACAGGGCCGGCACAGATACGCAGTATTTT. Translation gives CASSYRDRAGTDTQYF.

Concerning this clone: Other nucleotide sequences in the sample specify the same CDR3. The gene calls are TRBV30 and TRBJ2-7; 11 nucleotides align to TRBD1. This CDR3 is 14 amino acids long. Germline values: CDR1 GTSNPN, CDR2 SVGIG (reference sequence). With 0 bases clipped from V and 2 bases from J, the junction kept 0 bases outside the gene matches. The CDR3 protein is CAWSVGQGAYEQYF. The CDR3 DNA sequence: TGTGCCTGGAGTGTGGGACAGGGGGCCTACGAGCAGTACTTC.

The chain links TRBV5-6 to TRBJ2-7, with D possibly being TRBD2 (5 bases). Germline V CDR1 and CDR2: SGHDT, YYEEEE. The germline V and J ends were trimmed by 4 bases and 1 base, with 18 bases remaining between them. This CDR3 has 16 residues. This CDR3 reads CASSPGGRWDSYEQYF. As DNA, the CDR3 is TGTGCCAGCAGCCCTGGAGGCAGGTGGGATTCCTACGAGCAGTACTTC.

V is TRBV5-1 and J is TRBJ2-2; D not resolved. Per germline, CDR1 SGHRS and CDR2 YFSETQ. V lost 3 bases and J 0 bases, leaving 6 bases between the germline ends. There are 14 residues in the CDR3. The CDR3 reads CASSSFANTGELFF. DNA of the CDR3: TGCGCCAGCAGCTCGTTCGCGAACACCGGGGAGCTGTTTTTT.

This rearrangement joins TRBV10-3 to TRBJ1-6; D perhaps matches TRBD1 (6 bases). CDR3 length: 14 amino acids. V lost 7 bases to trimming and J lost 5 bases, with 12 bases between them. The V gene's germline CDR1 is ENHRY and CDR2 SYGVKD. The CDR3: CAINGRDNNSPLHF. The CDR3 DNA is TGTGCCATCAACGGACGGGACAATAATTCACCCCTCCACTTT.

This chain joins TRBV6-1 and TRBJ1-2; 9 nucleotides agree with TRBD1. The CDR3 has 14 residues. Germline CDR1 MNHNS, CDR2 SASEGT. Unmatched junction bases numbered 4, after V lost 4 bases and J lost 4 bases. This CDR3 is CASSGGQGSYGYTF. The DNA of the CDR3 is TGTGCCAGCAGTGGGGGACAGGGCAGCTATGGCTACACCTTC.

This chain connects TRBV6-1 to TRBJ1-2; no firm D call. The CDR3 is made up of 14 amino acids. The V gene's germline CDR1 is MNHNS and CDR2 SASEGT. The V end lost 1 base, the J end lost 1 base, and 7 bases lay between the germline ends. CDR3 in amino acids: CASSEGQLNYGYTF. CDR3 sequence (DNA): TGTGCCAGCAGTGAAGGGCAGCTTAACTATGGCTACACCTTC.

This clone was detected once. The chain combines TRBV2 with TRBJ1-4; D call uncertain. V was shortened by 3 bases and J by 8 bases, with 10 bases between the two germline ends. Germline CDR1 reads SNHLY; CDR2 reads FYNNEI. The CDR3 sequence is 13 residues long. CDR3 coding DNA: TGTGCCAGCAGTGACTGGGGTAACGAAAAACTGTTTTTT. Translation gives CASSDWGNEKLFF. The variable domain in full, completed from reference TRBV2 and TRBJ1-4, reads EPEVTQTPSHQVTQMGQEVILRCVPISNHLYFYWYRQILGQKVEFLVSFYNNEISEKSEIFDDQFSVERPDGSNFTLKIRSTKLEDSAMYFCASSDWGNEKLFFGSGTQLSVL.

This sequence joins TRBV2 and TRBJ1-5; tentative D call: TRBD1 (5 bases). Trimming stripped 6 bases from V and 3 bases from J, with 15 bases between. Germline V CDR1 and CDR2: SNHLY, FYNNEI. The CDR3 spans 15 residues. The CDR3 nucleotides are TGTGCCAGCAGCACCGGGACTGAGATCAATCAGCCCCAGCATTTT. Translating gives CASSTGTEINQPQHF. The full variable domain, with the rest looked up from reference TRBV2 and TRBJ1-5, is EPEVTQTPSHQVTQMGQEVILRCVPISNHLYFYWYRQILGQKVEFLVSFYNNEISEKSEIFDDQFSVERPDGSNFTLKIRSTKLEDSAMYFCASSTGTEINQPQHFGDGTRLSIL.

This clone was seen a few times. This same CDR3 is encoded by further DNA sequences in the sample. This chain links TRBV10-1 with TRBJ1-5; no clear D gene. This CDR3 region has 12 residues. In germline, CDR1 is WNHNN, CDR2 SYGVQD (reference sequence). Trimming stripped 2 bases from V and 4 bases from J, with 3 bases between. The DNA for the CDR3 is TGCGCCAGCAGTGAGACTAATCAGCCCCAGCATTTT. It specifies CASSETNQPQHF.

V is TRBV29-1 and J is TRBJ1-5; TRBD1 is a possible D gene (5 bases). Germline values: CDR1 SQVTM, CDR2 ANQGSEA. CDR3 length equals 13 residues. V was trimmed by 6 bases and J by 0 bases, leaving 9 bases between them. For the CDR3, the DNA is TGCAGCGTCCGAGGGGATAGCAATCAGCCCCAGCATTTT. The encoded protein is CSVRGDSNQPQHF.

About this clone: An end of the junction does not agree with germline; a read error may underlie this. Within the sample, other DNA sequences also encode this same CDR3. The chain carries TRBV6-1 and TRBJ1-5, with 7 bases matching TRBD1. The CDR3 has 15 amino acids. Germline V gene lookup returns CDR1 MNHNS and CDR2 SASEGT. The CDR3 sequence is CASSEAGGSNQPQHF. CDR3 in DNA: TGTGCCAGCAGCGAAGCAGGGGGAAGCAATCAGCCCCAGCATTTT.

This clone has only one observation. A read error is possible here, since a much larger clone lies one base away. The chain is built from TRBV11-2 and TRBJ1-5; 7 nucleotides align to TRBD1. V dropped 1 base and J dropped 2; count of bases not matched to a gene: 2. This CDR3 has 15 residues. The germline V gene encodes CDR1 SGHAT and CDR2 FQNNGV. The DNA of the CDR3 is TGTGCCAGCAGCTTAGGTGGGACAGGCAATCAGCCCCAGCATTTT. Its translation is CASSLGGTGNQPQHF.

This chain uses TRBV5-1 with TRBJ1-1; D might be TRBD1 (6 bases). The CDR3 totals 13 residues. Germline V CDR1 and CDR2: SGHRS, YFSETQ. Trimming cost V 0 bases and J 6 bases, with 9 bases left between them. In DNA form, the CDR3 reads TGCGCCAGCAGCTTGGTGGCAGGGGCTGAAGCTTTCTTT. Translated, it gives CASSLVAGAEAFF.

This clone was detected only once. The V call is TRBV29-1, the J call TRBJ2-1; TRBD1 agrees at 9 bases. The CDR3 runs 12 residues. Trimming removed 7 bases from V and 5 bases from J; junction bases left unmatched: 3. The germline gives CDR1 SQVTM, CDR2 ANQGSEA. The CDR3 loop reads CSADRGHNEQFF. The DNA of the CDR3 is TGCAGCGCGGACAGGGGACACAATGAGCAGTTCTTC.

The chain employs TRBV21-1 and TRBJ2-1; the table assigns TRBD2, which was not confirmed against the DNA. TRBV21-1 is classified as a pseudogene. The CDR3 covers 15 residues. CDR3 amino acids: CASSKRGTIYNEQFF. The CDR3 coding sequence is TGTGCCAGCAGCAAAAGGGGGACTATATACAATGAGCAGTTCTTC.

The J gene is TRBJ2-7, the V gene TRBV7-9, with D possibly TRBD1 on 6 matching bases. The CDR3 runs to 14 residues. The V end was cut by 3 bases, the J end by 3 bases, with 12 bases between. Per the germline V gene, CDR1 is SEHNR and CDR2 is FQNEAQ (reference sequence). The chain's CDR3 is CASSFQGSVYEQYF. The DNA of the CDR3 is TGTGCCAGCAGCTTTCAGGGGAGCGTCTACGAGCAGTACTTC.

The J gene is TRBJ1-2, the V gene TRBV5-8, with D tentatively TRBD1 (5 bases). V dropped 1 base and J dropped 2 bases, with 9 bases sitting between them. This CDR3 is built from 14 residues. Germline CDR1 SGHTS, CDR2 YDEGEE. Written as DNA, the CDR3 is TGTGCCAGCAGCTTGCCAGGGAAGAACTATGGCTACACCTTC. It is translated as CASSLPGKNYGYTF.

The CDR3 region has the DNA TGTGCCAGCAAGGCAGAAGGAGGCTACACCTTC. Translated: CASKAEGGYTF. The chain is built from TRBV6-5 and TRBJ1-2; D remains unclear. Trimming stripped 7 bases from V and 8 bases from J, with 11 bases between. The CDR3 is 11 amino acids. Germline-derived CDR1 and CDR2 are MNHEY and SVGAGI.

The V gene is TRBV2, the J gene TRBJ2-5; 10 bases line up with TRBD1. The CDR3 runs 15 residues. Germline CDR1 SNHLY, CDR2 FYNNEI. Unmatched junction bases numbered 6, after V lost 7 bases and J lost 1 base. The CDR3 DNA reads TGTGCCAGCACCTCTTGGACAGGGGGCCAAGAGACCCAGTACTTC. This encodes CASTSWTGGQETQYF.

V is TRBV27 and J is TRBJ2-7; the match to TRBD1 covers 8 bases. V trimming: 5 bases; J trimming: 0 bases; junction bases outside the gene matches: 3. Germline CDR1 reads MNHEY; CDR2 reads SMNVEV (reference sequence). The CDR3 has 14 residues. CDR3 nucleotides: TGTGCCAGCAGTCCGGGACAGGACTCCTACGAGCAGTACTTC. Amino acid sequence: CASSPGQDSYEQYF.

This chain links TRBV15 with TRBJ2-7; 8 bases are a match to TRBD1. The CDR3 runs 13 residues. The junction had 3 bases not matched to a gene; V was cut back by 5 bases and J by 3 bases. Germline assignment: CDR1 LNHNV and CDR2 YYDKDF (reference sequence). The CDR3 loop reads CATSVDRGYEQYF. The CDR3, as DNA: TGTGCCACCAGCGTCGACAGGGGCTACGAGCAGTACTTC.